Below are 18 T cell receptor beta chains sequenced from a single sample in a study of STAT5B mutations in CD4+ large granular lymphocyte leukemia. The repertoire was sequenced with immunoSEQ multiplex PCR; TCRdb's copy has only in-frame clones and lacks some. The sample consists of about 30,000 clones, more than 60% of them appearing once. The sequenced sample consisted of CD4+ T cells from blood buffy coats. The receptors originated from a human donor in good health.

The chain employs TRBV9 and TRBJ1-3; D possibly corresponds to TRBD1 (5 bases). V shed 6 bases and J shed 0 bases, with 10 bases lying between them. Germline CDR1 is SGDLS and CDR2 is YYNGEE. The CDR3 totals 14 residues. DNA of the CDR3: TGTGCCAGCACCTCGGGACGCTCTGGAAACACCATATATTTT. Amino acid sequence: CASTSGRSGNTIYF.

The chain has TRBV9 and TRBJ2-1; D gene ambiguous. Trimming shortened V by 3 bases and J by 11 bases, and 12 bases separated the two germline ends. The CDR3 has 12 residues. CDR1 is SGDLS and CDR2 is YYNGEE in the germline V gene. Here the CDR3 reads CASSDSSRQQFF. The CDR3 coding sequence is TGTGCCAGCAGCGACAGTAGTCGACAGCAGTTCTTC.

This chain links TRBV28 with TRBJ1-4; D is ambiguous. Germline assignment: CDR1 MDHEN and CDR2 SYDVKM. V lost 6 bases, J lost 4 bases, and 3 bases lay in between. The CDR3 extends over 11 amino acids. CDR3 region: CASRINEKLFF. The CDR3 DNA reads TGTGCCAGCAGGATTAATGAAAAACTGTTTTTT. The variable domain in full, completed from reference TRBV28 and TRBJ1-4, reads DVKVTQSSRYLVKRTGEKVFLECVQDMDHENMFWYRQDPGLGLRLIYFSYDVKMKEKGDIPEGYSVSREKKERFSLILESASTNQTSMYLCASRINEKLFFGSGTQLSVL.

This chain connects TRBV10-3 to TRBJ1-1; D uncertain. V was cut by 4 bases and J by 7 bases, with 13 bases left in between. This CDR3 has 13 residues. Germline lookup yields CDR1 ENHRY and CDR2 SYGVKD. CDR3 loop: CAISGAGTIEAFF. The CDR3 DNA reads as TGTGCCATCAGTGGGGCAGGAACAATTGAAGCTTTCTTT.

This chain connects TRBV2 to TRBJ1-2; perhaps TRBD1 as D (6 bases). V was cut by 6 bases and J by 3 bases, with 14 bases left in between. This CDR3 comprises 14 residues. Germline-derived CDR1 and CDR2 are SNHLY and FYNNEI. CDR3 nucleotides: TGTGCCAGCAGGGGGGGCGGGGGTGACTATGGCTACACCTTC. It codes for CASRGGGGDYGYTF.

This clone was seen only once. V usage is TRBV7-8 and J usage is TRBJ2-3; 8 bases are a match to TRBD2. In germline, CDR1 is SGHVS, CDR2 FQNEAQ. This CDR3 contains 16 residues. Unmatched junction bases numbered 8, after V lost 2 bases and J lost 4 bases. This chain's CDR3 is CASSLKLSGGADTQYF. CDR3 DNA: TGTGCCAGCAGCTTAAAGCTAAGCGGGGGAGCAGATACGCAGTATTTT.

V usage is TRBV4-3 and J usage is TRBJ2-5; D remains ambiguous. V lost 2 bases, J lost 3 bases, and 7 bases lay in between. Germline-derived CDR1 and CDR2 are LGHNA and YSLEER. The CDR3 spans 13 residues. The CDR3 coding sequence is TGCGCCAGCAGCCAACATAGGGAAGAGACCCAGTACTTC. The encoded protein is CASSQHREETQYF.

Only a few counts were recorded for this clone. The CDR3 sequence is CASSDRGQPQHF. The CDR3 nucleotides read TGTGCCAGCTCGGACAGGGGTCAGCCCCAGCATTTT. This rearrangement joins TRBV18 to TRBJ1-5; 9 bases match TRBD1. Unmatched junction bases numbered 0, after V lost 6 bases and J lost 6 bases. The CDR3 has 12 amino acids. Germline CDR1 is KGHSH and CDR2 is LQKENI.

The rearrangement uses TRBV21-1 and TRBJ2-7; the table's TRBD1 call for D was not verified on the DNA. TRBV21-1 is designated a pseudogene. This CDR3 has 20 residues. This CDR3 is CASSKGGMDRGLGVHYEQYV. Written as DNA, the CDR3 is TGTGCCAGCAGCAAAGGGGGGATGGACAGGGGACTCGGAGTACACTACGAGCAGTACGTC.

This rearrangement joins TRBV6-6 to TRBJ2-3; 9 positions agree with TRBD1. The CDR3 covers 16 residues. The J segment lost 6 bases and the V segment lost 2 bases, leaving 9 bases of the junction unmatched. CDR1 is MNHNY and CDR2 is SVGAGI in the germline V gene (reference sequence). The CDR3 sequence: CASSYGTGPRGDTQYF. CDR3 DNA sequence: TGTGCCAGCAGTTACGGGACAGGGCCACGGGGGGATACGCAGTATTTT.

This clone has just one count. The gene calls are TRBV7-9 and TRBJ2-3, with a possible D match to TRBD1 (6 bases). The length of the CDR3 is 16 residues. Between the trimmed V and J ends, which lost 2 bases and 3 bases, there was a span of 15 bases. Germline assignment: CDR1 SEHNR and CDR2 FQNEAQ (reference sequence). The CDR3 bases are TGTGCCAGCAGCTTAAACGAACAGGGCGGGACAGATACGCAGTATTTT. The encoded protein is CASSLNEQGGTDTQYF.

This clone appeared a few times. DNA for the CDR3: TGCGCCAGCAGTAAAGAGACATACTCTGGAAACACCATATATTTT. It codes for CASSKETYSGNTIYF. The chain combines TRBV4-1 with TRBJ1-3; D remains unclear. Per the germline V gene, CDR1 is MGHRA and CDR2 is YSYEKL. The CDR3 length is 15 residues. The V gene lost 6 bases and the J gene lost 0 bases, with 12 bases spanning the gap.

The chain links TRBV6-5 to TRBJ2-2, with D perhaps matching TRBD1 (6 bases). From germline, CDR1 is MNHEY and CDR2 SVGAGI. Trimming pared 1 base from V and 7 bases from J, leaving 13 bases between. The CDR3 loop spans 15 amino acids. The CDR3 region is CASSYWGLPIGELFF. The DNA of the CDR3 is TGTGCCAGCAGTTACTGGGGGCTCCCCATCGGGGAGCTGTTTTTT.

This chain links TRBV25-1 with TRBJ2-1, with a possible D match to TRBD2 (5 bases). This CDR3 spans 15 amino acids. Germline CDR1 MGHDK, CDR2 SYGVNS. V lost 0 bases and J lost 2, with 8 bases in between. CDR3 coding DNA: TGTGCCAGCAGTGAATACCTAGCAGCCTACAATGAGCAGTTCTTC. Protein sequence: CASSEYLAAYNEQFF.

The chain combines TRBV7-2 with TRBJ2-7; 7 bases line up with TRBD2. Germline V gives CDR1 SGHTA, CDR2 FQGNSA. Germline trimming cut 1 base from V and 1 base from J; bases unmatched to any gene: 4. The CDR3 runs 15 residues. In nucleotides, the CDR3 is TGTGCCAGCAGCTTAGGCGGGGGACGGTCCTACGAGCAGTACTTC. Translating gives CASSLGGGRSYEQYF.

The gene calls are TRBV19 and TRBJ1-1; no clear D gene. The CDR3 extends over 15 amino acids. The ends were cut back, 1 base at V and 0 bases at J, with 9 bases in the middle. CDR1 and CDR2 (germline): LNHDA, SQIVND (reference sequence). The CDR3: CASSIGHSLNTEAFF. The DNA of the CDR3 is TGTGCCAGTAGTATAGGACACAGTTTGAACACTGAAGCTTTCTTT.

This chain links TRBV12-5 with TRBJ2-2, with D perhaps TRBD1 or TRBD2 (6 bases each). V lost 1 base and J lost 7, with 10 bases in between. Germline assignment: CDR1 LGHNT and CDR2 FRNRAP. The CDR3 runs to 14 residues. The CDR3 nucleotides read TGTGCTAGTGGTTTGGGGGGGGCCGGCGGGGAGCTGTTTTTT. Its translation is CASGLGGAGGELFF.

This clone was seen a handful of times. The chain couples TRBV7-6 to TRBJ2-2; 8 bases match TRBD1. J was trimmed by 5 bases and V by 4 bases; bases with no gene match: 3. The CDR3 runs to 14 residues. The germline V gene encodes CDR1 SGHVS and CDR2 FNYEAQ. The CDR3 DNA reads TGTGCCAGCAGCTATCGGACAGGGACCGGGGAGCTGTTTTTT. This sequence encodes CASSYRTGTGELFF.